A selection of T cell receptor beta chains follows, all from one sample in a study of vaccination and CD4 T cells after COVID-19. No antigen is known for these receptors. MiXCR, run by TCRdb on the PCR reads, gives a single entry per CDR3 protein. The sample carries under 20,000 distinct CDR3 sequences, 80% to 85% recorded once. The sequencing used CD4+ T cells from blood, cultured in vitro, collected after SARS-CoV-2 vaccination. The receptors originated from a human donor who received a COVID-19 vaccine. CDR3s include the opening cysteine and the closing phenylalanine or tryptophan. D genes are given only for firm matches. Clone size is stated in some rows and not others, as once, few, many or a class when expanded.

clone size	V gene	J gene	D gene	CDR3 DNA	CDR3 protein
NA	TRBV12-3/TRBV12-4	TRBJ1-1	NA	TGTGCCAGCACCCGGGGGACAAGCAACACTGAAGCTTTCTTT	CASTRGTSNTEAFF
NA	TRBV7-8	TRBJ1-1	NA	TGTGCCAGCAGCCCCACCGCAGGGCACCGATTCGAGATGAACACTGAAGCTTTCTTT	CASSPTAGHRFEMNTEAFF
NA	TRBV7-6	TRBJ2-2	TRBD1	TGTGCCAGCAGCCAAGACCCGACAGGGGTCACCGGGGAGCTGTTTTTT	CASSQDPTGVTGELFF
once	TRBV27	TRBJ1-5	NA	TGTGCCAGCAGTTCGCAGCTTAATCAGCCCCAGCATTTT	CASSSQLNQPQHF
few	TRBV5-1	TRBJ1-3	TRBD1	TGCGCCAGCAGCTCCTGGACAGGGGGCATACCCGGAAACACCATATATTTT	CASSSWTGGIPGNTIYF
NA	TRBV7-8	TRBJ1-2	TRBD1	TGTGCCAGCAGCTTTACCGACAGGGAATATGGCTACACCTTC	CASSFTDREYGYTF
NA	TRBV12-2	TRBJ1-1	NA	TGTGCAAGTCGCTTTAGGGGTAGCACTGAAGCTTTCTTT	CASRFRGSTEAFF
NA	TRBV6-1	TRBJ2-3	TRBD2	TGTGCCAGCAGTGATGGGACTAGCGGGGCTCGTTCGGATACGCAGTATTTT	CASSDGTSGARSDTQYF
NA	TRBV19	TRBJ1-5	TRBD1	TGTGCCAGTAGTTCATCGACAGGGAGGAGTCAGCCCCAGCATTTT	CASSSSTGRSQPQHF
NA	TRBV27	TRBJ1-1	TRBD1	TGTGCCACCCCAGACAGGGAAGCCACTGAAGCTTTCTTT	CATPDREATEAFF
NA	TRBV6-5	TRBJ2-7	NA	TGTGCCAGCAGTTACGCCGGGACAAGGACGGGGGAGCAGTACTTC	CASSYAGTRTGEQYF